This TCR beta chain was found in a study of Ad26.COV2.S vaccination and SARS-CoV-2 variants (dated by TCRdb to the early 2020s). With respect to the entire study: Vaccine-arm donors came from COV1001, a multicentre, randomized, double-blind, placebo-controlled phase I-IIa trial of Ad26.COV2.S in healthy adults. Trial participants were randomized into five groups of five, in which low-dose or high-dose Ad26.COV2.S was given once or twice, or placebo was given on both occasions. Throughout the experiments and outcome assessment, investigators stayed blinded to trial group allocation. Sequencing of the TCRbeta repertoire served to evaluate the specificity and breadth of SARS-CoV-2-reactive T cell receptors following Ad26.COV2.S vaccination. Ad26.COV2.S was given intramuscularly at 5x10^10 or 1x10^11 viral particles, as a single shot or as two shots 56 days apart. A total of around 32 samples were included in the TCR-sequenced set, comprising some 20 Ad26.COV2.S vaccine recipients, 5 placebo recipients and 8 SARS-CoV-2 convalescent individuals. The full study reports these points: Spike-specific TCR breadth was higher in Ad26.COV2.S recipients than in placebo recipients (P = 0.0014). Comparing responses between vaccine doses or regimens was not something the study was powered to do. The authors noted that the TCR breadth and depth analyses may have underestimated total T cell responses. Vaccine and placebo recipients had similar non-spike TCR breadth, a finding consistent with the vaccine containing only spike. After vaccination, spike-specific CD8+ and CD4+ T cell responses were reported to show substantial breadth.

The CDR3 holds 20 amino acids from the cysteine to the phenylalanine. Only the CDR3 portion is preserved as DNA: 60 bases, with reading frame beginning at the first base. Relative to germline, V is missing 4 bases and J is missing 0 bases, with 10 bases of the junction outside any gene match. From the germline V gene, CDR1 is LGHNT and CDR2 is FRNRAP. Regarding this clone: Which antigen it targets is not known. No base quality values were provided; no much bigger clone lies one nucleotide off.

The immunoSEQ Assay was used to sequence TCRbeta CDR3 regions. After extraction, genomic DNA underwent amplification by bias-controlled multiplex PCR, followed by high-throughput sequencing. The paper's data handling went like this. To quantify the absolute abundance of every unique TCRbeta CDR3 region, sequences were collapsed and filtered. T cell fraction was estimated by normalizing TCRbeta template counts to usable DNA, with usable DNA measured through amplification of reference genes found in all nucleated cells. Repertoire TCRs were annotated as SARS-CoV-2-specific by exact matching of V gene, CDR3 amino acid sequence and J gene to a known reactive TCR set. MIRA supplied the reference SARS-CoV-2 TCR set, which was filtered for enrichment in COVID-19-positive ImmuneCODE repertoires so that public or cross-reactive TCRs were removed. Using the MIRA antigens, annotated TCRs were further analysed by specific ORF or by position within an ORF. Breadth was defined as annotated unique rearrangements over total unique productive rearrangements; depth was the summed frequency of those rearrangements. Group comparisons of TCR breadth used two-sided Wilcoxon rank-sum tests. TCRdb's version of the immuneACCESS table is confined to in-frame rearrangements and falls short of the full clone set. An unresolved V gene accounts for under half of the shortfall where checked; the remainder is of unknown origin. That table furnishes V, J and clone size, whereas the DNA furnished D and trimming. The sample includes about 350,000 clones, with 87% observed a single time. The ten largest clones capture around 3.6% of the sample.

This specimen's treatment or condition label, interpreted: roughly 18 received Ad26.COV2.S at low or high dose, single or two shots; 5 received placebo; per-sample allocation not given. For vaccine and placebo recipients, the sequenced repertoires came from samples collected on day 63 after the first injection. In Cohort 1b, 25 to 30 adults aged 18-55 years were enrolled at a single site in Boston, USA, between 29 July and 7 August 2020. Ad26.COV2.S consisted of a replication-incompetent adenovirus type 26 vector by which a prefusion-stabilized SARS-CoV-2 spike protein from the original Wuhan strain was expressed.

Source: peripheral blood, taken in a trial of Ad26.COV2.S vaccine versus placebo. The source of this sequence is a person between 18 and 65 years old who received the Ad26.COV2.S COVID-19 vaccine or a placebo. The chain uses TRBV12-5 and TRBJ2-1, with 15 middle bases fitting TRBD2. The nucleotides read TGTGCTAGTGGTTGGGCCCCGGGACTAGCGGGGGGAAGCTCCTACAATGAGCAGTTCTTC. Translated, it gives CASGWAPGLAGGSSYNEQFF. The CDR3 plus the reference TRBV12-5 and TRBJ2-1 genes for the other parts give the full variable domain: DARVTQTPRHKVTEMGQEVTMRCQPILGHNTVFWYRQTMMQGLELLAYFRNRAPLDDSGMPKDRFSAEMPDATLATLKIQPSEPRDSAVYFCASGWAPGLAGGSSYNEQFFGPGTRLTVL.